This T cell receptor beta chain was observed in a study of cytomegalovirus exposure and HLA in healthy donors. Whole-study context: The study placed about 81% of its approximately 360 genotyped donors in the Caucasian-associated ancestry cluster.

Overall study findings and caveats: About 87% or about 30% of the time was how often most TCR beta V segments were productive, according to an earlier analysis. TCR beta chains associated with HLA were, in a later analysis, more clonally expanded than equally common others.

Trimming pared 1 base from V and 3 bases from J, leaving 16 bases between. The germline gives CDR1 MNHEY, CDR2 SVGAGI. This CDR3 is built from 16 residues. 13 Jbeta primers and 60 Vbeta primers were used for the PCR. Clones were read by immunoSEQ multiplex PCR, and TCRdb kept only the in-frame ones, dropping some. Among 100,000 to 120,000 clones listed, approximately 83% were seen once. To note about this clone: Its antigen is currently unknown.

The specimen was PBMCs. The TCR originated in a man aged 40-49 years in good health and CMV-seronegative. The rearrangement uses TRBV6-5 and TRBJ2-7; D perhaps matches TRBD2 (6 bases). The CDR3 sequence is CASSYWQGGGYYEQYF. CDR3 nucleotide sequence: TGTGCCAGCAGTTACTGGCAGGGTGGGGGGTACTACGAGCAGTACTTC.